The sequence of this T cell receptor (beta chain) was determined in a study of beta chain features in type 1 diabetes. Study results and caveats: Sequencing of cDNA might inflate the share of cells that strongly express TCR. Shortening of TCRB CDR3s, moderate but significant, appeared in all four CD4+ subsets of Type 1 diabetes patients.

In its sample, this clone was seen a few times. Its antigen is undetermined. Purity exceeding 95% was reached by all sorted populations. This CDR3 has 15 residues. Germline loops: CDR1 SGHRS, CDR2 YFSETQ. The V end lost 0 bases, the J end lost 2 bases, and 9 bases lay between the germline ends. Expressed TCRB transcripts were sequenced, since all the RNA that had been isolated was reverse transcribed. The protocol was immunoSEQ multiplex PCR, while the TCRdb copy is restricted to in-frame clones and leaves out a portion. The sample records hundreds of thousands of clones, around an eighth being singletons.

The chain has TRBV5-1 and TRBJ1-3; D perhaps matches TRBD1 (6 bases). Sequencing input: naive CD4+ T cells from blood. The receptor was isolated from a man aged 18-30 years with type 1 diabetes. As DNA, the CDR3 is TGCGCCAGCAGCTTGGACAGGGCGACTGGAAACACCATATATTTT. Encoded protein: CASSLDRATGNTIYF. The whole variable domain, filled in from reference TRBV5-1 and TRBJ1-3, reads KAGVTQTPRYLIKTRGQQVTLSCSPISGHRSVSWYQQTPGQGLQFLFEYFSETQRNKGNFPGRFSGRQFSNSRSEMNVSTLELGDSALYLCASSLDRATGNTIYFGEGSWLTVV.